The 28 T cell receptor beta chains in this list originate from one sample, sequenced in a study of blood T cells in healthy people across ages (dated by TCRdb to 2015 to 2017). The library was made by 5' RACE. The sequencer was an Illumina HiSeq 2500. A second PCR of roughly 7 to 11 cycles was performed with a sample-barcoded 5' primer and a J-beta primer mix. TCRdb passed the public sequencing reads through fastp at Q25 and MiXCR, retaining productive beta sequences. Records with the same CDR3 protein are collapsed into one entry carrying the most frequent genes and DNA. For this sample the table gives roughly 930,000 distinct CDR3 sequences, of which about 48% were detected only once. Roughly 13% of the sample goes to the ten largest clones. Sample: blood. The receptor set was obtained from a man under 40 in good health.

The chain couples TRBV4-2 to TRBJ1-2; weak D call: TRBD1 (5 bases). V was trimmed by 0 bases and J by 8 bases, leaving 10 bases between them. Germline CDR1 is LGHNA and CDR2 is YNFKEQ. CDR3 length equals 13 residues. CDR3: CASSQEGEGGYTF. DNA for the CDR3: TGTGCCAGCAGCCAAGAGGGCGAGGGGGGCTACACCTTC.

The sample holds one count of this clonotype. This chain connects TRBV5-6 to TRBJ1-5; D gene uncertain. Looked up from germline, CDR1 is SGHDT and CDR2 is YYEEEE. CDR3 length: 16 residues. V lost 2 bases, J lost 0 bases, and 12 bases lay in between. In DNA, the CDR3 is TGTGCCAGCAGCTTACGAGGGTTCGATAGCAATCAGCCCCAGCATTTT. As protein: CASSLRGFDSNQPQHF. The variable domain in full, with the rest retrieved from reference TRBV5-6 and TRBJ1-5, is DAGVTQSPTHLIKTRGQQVTLRCSPKSGHDTVSWYQQALGQGPQFIFQYYEEEERQRGNFPDRFSGHQFPNYSSELNVNALLLGDSALYLCASSLRGFDSNQPQHFGDGTRLSIL.

This clonotype was detected only a few times. The chain couples TRBV7-2 to TRBJ2-5; D uncertain. The assigned J gene may be wrong: the sequence end matches TRBJ2-7 better. CDR1 and CDR2 from the germline V gene are SGHTA and FQGNSA. The CDR3 has 14 residues. CDR3 in amino acids: CASSLAGTNYEQYF. The CDR3 DNA reads TGTGCCAGCAGCTTAGCGGGCACCAACTACGAGCAGTACTTC.

The chain uses TRBV20-1 and TRBJ2-7; perhaps TRBD2 as D (7 bases). The CDR3 is made up of 14 amino acids. Germline-derived CDR1 and CDR2 are DFQATT and SNEGSKA (reference sequence). Trimming pared 4 bases from V and 4 bases from J, leaving 17 bases between. The CDR3 is CSAISERGAYEQYF. The DNA of the CDR3 is TGCAGTGCTATATCAGAACGGGGGGCGTACGAGCAGTACTTC.

V gene TRBV24-1 combines with J gene TRBJ2-7, with TRBD2 matching over 7 bases. CDR3 length equals 14 residues. CDR1 and CDR2 from the germline V gene are KGHDR and SFDVKD. Germline trimming cut 6 bases from V and 2 bases from J; bases unmatched to any gene: 6. In DNA form, the CDR3 reads TGTGCCACCAGTCCACCCGGGACTACCTACGAGCAGTACTTC. This gives the protein CATSPPGTTYEQYF.

This clonotype showed up just a few times. The chain recombines TRBV12-3 or TRBV12-4 with TRBJ2-3, with 8 bases aligning to TRBD2. V shed 9 bases, J shed 3 bases, and the junction held 8 bases outside the gene matches. The length of the CDR3 is 14 residues. Written as DNA, the CDR3 is TGTGCCAGTCGCCCGGGGGGGCTAACAGATACGCAGTATTTT. As protein: CASRPGGLTDTQYF.

This clonotype was observed a few times. This chain links TRBV10-3 with TRBJ1-5, with D perhaps matching TRBD1 (5 bases). Germline V gene lookup returns CDR1 ENHRY and CDR2 SYGVKD. The CDR3 is 19 amino acids. V lost 1 base and J lost 0, with 19 bases in between. In DNA form, the CDR3 reads TGTGCCATCAGTGAGTACCCCGCGGGGGATTCGTATAGCAATCAGCCCCAGCATTTT. Translated, it gives CAISEYPAGDSYSNQPQHF.

The chain employs TRBV5-1 and TRBJ2-5; D perhaps matches TRBD1 (6 bases). CDR3 length: 14 residues. Germline lookup yields CDR1 SGHRS and CDR2 YFSETQ. With 4 bases removed from V and 3 bases from J, the gap between germline ends came to 13 bases. The CDR3 loop reads CASSRNRDKETQYF. The CDR3 coding sequence is TGCGCCAGCAGCCGCAACCGGGACAAAGAGACCCAGTACTTC.

The genes are TRBV7-8 and TRBJ2-1, with 8 nucleotides matching TRBD2. Unmatched junction bases numbered 9, after V lost 0 bases and J lost 2 bases. Germline assignment: CDR1 SGHVS and CDR2 FQNEAQ. This CDR3 contains 18 residues. DNA for the CDR3: TGTGCCAGCAGCTTAGCGCACGGCGGGAGGTCGGCCTACAATGAGCAGTTCTTC. Residues: CASSLAHGGRSAYNEQFF.

This clonotype was picked up a small number of times. The rearrangement uses TRBV29-1 and TRBJ2-6; D remains unclear. CDR3 size: 14 residues. Germline CDR1 SQVTM, CDR2 ANQGSEA. Trimming cost V 4 bases and J 4 bases, with 11 bases left between them. The CDR3 DNA follows: TGCAGCGTTGGAGCCGGCTCGGGGGCCAACGTCCTGACTTTC. As protein: CSVGAGSGANVLTF.

The chain is built from TRBV20-1 and TRBJ2-6, with no clear D. The length of the CDR3 is 17 residues. CDR1 and CDR2 from the germline V gene are DFQATT and SNEGSKA (reference sequence). Trimming left V 0 bases short and J 0 bases short, with 12 bases between. The CDR3 reads CSARDPGSHSGANVLTF. The CDR3 DNA sequence: TGCAGTGCTAGAGATCCGGGCAGCCACTCTGGGGCCAACGTCCTGACTTTC.

The chain is built from TRBV12-3 or TRBV12-4 and TRBJ2-1; perhaps D is TRBD1 or TRBD2 (5 bases each). V lost 1 base and J lost 10, with 11 bases in between. The CDR3 length is 13 residues. The CDR3 DNA sequence: TGTGCCAGCAGTTTAGGGGGCCGGAGGGAGCAGTTCTTC. Amino acids: CASSLGGRREQFF.

The chain recombines TRBV7-9 with TRBJ1-2; perhaps TRBD1 as D (5 bases). Trimming took 0 bases from V and 8 from J, leaving 13 bases between them. Per germline, CDR1 SEHNR and CDR2 FQNEAQ (reference sequence). The CDR3 is 14 residues long. The CDR3 nucleotides read TGTGCCAGCAGCTTAGCGCCAGGGCCGCAAGGCTACACCTTC. Protein product: CASSLAPGPQGYTF.

The chain combines TRBV12-3 or TRBV12-4 with TRBJ2-1; D gene uncertain. The ends were cut back, 2 bases at V and 7 bases at J, with 18 bases in the middle. This CDR3 is 16 amino acids long. This CDR3 reads CASSLPPSAHANEQFF. The DNA for the CDR3 is TGTGCCAGCAGTTTACCTCCGAGTGCCCACGCAAATGAGCAGTTCTTC.

This clonotype was detected once. This chain links TRBV30 with TRBJ1-4, with D unclear. CDR1 is GTSNPN and CDR2 is SVGIG in the germline V gene (reference sequence). Trimming pared 1 base from V and 0 bases from J, leaving 9 bases between. This CDR3 has 15 residues. The DNA of the CDR3 is TGTGCCTGGAGTGGAAGGACCGCAACTAATGAAAAACTGTTTTTT. This translates into CAWSGRTATNEKLFF.

The chain combines TRBV29-1 with TRBJ2-5; D is uncertain. Trimming cost V 2 bases and J 0 bases, with 7 bases left between them. The CDR3 totals 13 residues. Germline values: CDR1 SQVTM, CDR2 ANQGSEA. The CDR3 region has the DNA TGCAGCGTTGAAATCGTTGACCAAGAGACCCAGTACTTC. Translation: CSVEIVDQETQYF.

The chain recombines TRBV5-1 with TRBJ2-7; a possible D gene is TRBD1 (5 bases). Deletions cut 6 bases from V and 2 bases from J, with 15 bases between. This CDR3 is 14 amino acids long. CDR1 is SGHRS and CDR2 is YFSETQ in the germline V gene. CDR3 sequence: CASTGQPGPYEQYF. The CDR3 nucleotides are TGCGCCAGCACGGGCCAGCCAGGGCCCTACGAGCAGTACTTC.

The J gene is TRBJ2-1, the V gene TRBV25-1, with D tentatively TRBD1 (6 bases). Between the trimmed V and J ends, which lost 3 bases and 8 bases, there was a span of 17 bases. The germline V gene encodes CDR1 MGHDK and CDR2 SYGVNS. CDR3 length: 15 residues. The CDR3 DNA reads TGTGCCAGCAGTGACGGGCAATTGGGGGCCGATGAGCAGTTCTTC. Translation gives CASSDGQLGADEQFF.

This chain uses TRBV24-1 with TRBJ2-3; 11 positions agree with TRBD2. Trimming took 6 bases from V and 2 from J; bases not matched to a gene: 6. Germline V gene data show CDR1 as KGHDR and CDR2 as SFDVKD. The CDR3 has 16 residues. The CDR3 loop is CATSTGTSGATDTQYF. The DNA of the CDR3 is TGTGCCACCAGTACCGGGACTAGCGGAGCCACAGATACGCAGTATTTT.

The J gene is TRBJ1-4, the V gene TRBV29-1; D is ambiguous. The CDR3 loop spans 11 amino acids. From germline, CDR1 is SQVTM and CDR2 ANQGSEA. V dropped 1 base and J dropped 8 bases, with 5 bases sitting between them. This chain's CDR3 is CSVEGGEKLFF. The CDR3 DNA reads as TGCAGCGTTGAAGGGGGAGAAAAACTGTTTTTT.

This clonotype appeared many times. The chain couples TRBV20-1 to TRBJ2-7; no firm D call. The germline V gene has CDR1 DFQATT and CDR2 SNEGSKA (reference sequence). V was cut by 1 base and J by 2 bases, with 15 bases left in between. The CDR3 spans 15 residues. The CDR3 coding sequence is TGCAGTGCTAGAGGATCTGACCGAGAGACCTACGAGCAGTACTTC. It is translated as CSARGSDRETYEQYF.

This clonotype was counted only a few times. The rearrangement links TRBV29-1 to TRBJ2-7, with D tentatively TRBD1 or TRBD2 (7 bases each). Trimming pared 4 bases from V and 5 bases from J, leaving 12 bases between. This CDR3 comprises 12 residues. Per germline, CDR1 SQVTM and CDR2 ANQGSEA. Here the CDR3 reads CSVVPGGDEQYF. In nucleotides, the CDR3 is TGCAGCGTTGTTCCAGGGGGGGACGAGCAGTACTTC.

This clonotype has more than one count but fewer than ten. The gene calls are TRBV10-3 and TRBJ1-2; D remains ambiguous. This CDR3 contains 11 residues. CDR1 and CDR2 from the germline V gene are ENHRY and SYGVKD. V dropped 8 bases and J dropped 1 base, with 5 bases sitting between them. The CDR3 region is CAIGINYGYTF. As DNA, the CDR3 is TGTGCCATCGGGATTAACTATGGCTACACCTTC.

This clonotype was picked up a small number of times. The rearrangement links TRBV29-1 to TRBJ2-3, with 8 nucleotides matching TRBD2. This CDR3 region has 17 residues. V lost 2 bases, J lost 0 bases, and 10 bases stayed unmatched. Germline values: CDR1 SQVTM, CDR2 ANQGSEA. CDR3 residues: CSVELAGDYSSTDTQYF. The CDR3 DNA follows: TGCAGCGTTGAACTAGCGGGTGACTACTCTAGCACAGATACGCAGTATTTT.

Written as DNA, the CDR3 is TGTGCCAGCAGCAACCTAATCCGGGGACAGGCCTCCGAGCAGTACTTC. Translated, it gives CASSNLIRGQASEQYF. V gene TRBV21-1 combines with J gene TRBJ2-7; TRBD1 reflects the table's D call only, with no check against the DNA. TRBV21-1 is flagged as a pseudogene. CDR3 length: 16 residues.

A few counts support this clonotype. This chain connects TRBV6-1 to TRBJ2-3; D gene uncertain. The CDR3 runs to 15 residues. V shed 1 base and J shed 0 bases, with 8 bases lying between them. In germline, CDR1 is MNHNS, CDR2 SASEGT. CDR3 in amino acids: CASSEVGSSTDTQYF. CDR3 coding DNA: TGTGCCAGCAGTGAAGTGGGATCTAGCACAGATACGCAGTATTTT.

The V and J genes are TRBV12-3 or TRBV12-4 and TRBJ2-6; D may be TRBD1 (6 bases). This CDR3 comprises 12 residues. Trimming stripped 7 bases from V and 15 bases from J, with 16 bases between. The CDR3 nucleotides read TGTGCCAGCAAGCCAGGGGACGAGACCCTGACTTTC. It codes for CASKPGDETLTF.

This sequence joins TRBV28 and TRBJ1-2; D is perhaps TRBD1 (6 bases). Between the trimmed V and J ends, which lost 5 bases and 8 bases, there was a span of 12 bases. CDR3 size: 12 residues. Germline V gives CDR1 MDHEN, CDR2 SYDVKM. CDR3 sequence: CASSVVGGGYTF. DNA for the CDR3: TGTGCCAGCAGTGTGGTGGGGGGCGGCTACACCTTC.